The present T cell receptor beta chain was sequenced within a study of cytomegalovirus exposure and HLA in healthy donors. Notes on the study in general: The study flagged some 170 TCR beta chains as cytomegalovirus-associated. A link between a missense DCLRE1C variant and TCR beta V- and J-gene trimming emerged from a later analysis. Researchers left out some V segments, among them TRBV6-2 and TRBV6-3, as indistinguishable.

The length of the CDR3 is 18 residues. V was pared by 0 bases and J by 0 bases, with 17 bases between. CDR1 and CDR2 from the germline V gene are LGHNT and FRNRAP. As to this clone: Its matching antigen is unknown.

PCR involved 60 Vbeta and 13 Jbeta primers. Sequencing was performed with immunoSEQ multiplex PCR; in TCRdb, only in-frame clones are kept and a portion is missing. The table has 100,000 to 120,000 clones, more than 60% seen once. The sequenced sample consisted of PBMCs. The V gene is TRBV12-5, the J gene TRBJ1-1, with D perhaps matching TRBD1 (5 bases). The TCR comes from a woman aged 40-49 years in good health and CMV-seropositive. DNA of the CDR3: TGTGCTAGTGGTTTGGTACTCGGCCAGGGAAGTATGAACACTGAAGCTTTCTTT. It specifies CASGLVLGQGSMNTEAFF. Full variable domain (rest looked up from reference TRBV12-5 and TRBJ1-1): DARVTQTPRHKVTEMGQEVTMRCQPILGHNTVFWYRQTMMQGLELLAYFRNRAPLDDSGMPKDRFSAEMPDATLATLKIQPSEPRDSAVYFCASGLVLGQGSMNTEAFFGQGTRLTVV.